The clone carrying this T cell receptor beta chain was seen more than once but under ten times. What it binds is not known. The source of the sample is a study of a mutant IDH1 vaccine in newly diagnosed glioma. V gave up 3 bases and J gave up 8 bases; unmatched junction bases: 6. From germline, CDR1 is LNHDA and CDR2 SQIVND (reference sequence). The CDR3 has 13 residues. Profiled with immunoSEQ multiplex PCR; TCRdb holds only in-frame clones, not every one. Altogether about 48,000 clones are present, roughly three quarters being singletons, with the ten largest covering approximately 6.8%. Time point here: week 35, safety follow-up. Each dose of the vaccine consisted of 300 ug of mutant IDH1 20-mer peptide, with topical imiquimod.

The source is a man aged 35 to 55 with glioma. Sequencing was performed on PBMCs, taken from a glioma patient whose treatment included an IDH1 peptide vaccine. J is TRBJ1-2 and V is TRBV19; 7 bases are a match to TRBD1. The CDR3 is CASSINRGWGYTF. The CDR3, as DNA: TGTGCCAGTAGTATCAACAGGGGATGGGGCTACACCTTC.